These 21 T cell receptor beta chains were all obtained from the same sample, sequenced in a study of Ad26.COV2.S vaccination and SARS-CoV-2 variants. Sequencing used immunoSEQ multiplex PCR; TCRdb keeps in-frame clones, though not all of them. The data contain a few hundred thousand clones, roughly four fifths of them seen just once; the ten biggest clones take up about 7.1%. Treatment defined: roughly 20 received Ad26.COV2.S at low or high dose, single or two shots; roughly five received placebo; per-sample allocation not given. Sampling occurred on day 63 after the first vaccine or placebo injection. Sequenced here: peripheral blood, sampled in a trial of Ad26.COV2.S vaccine versus placebo. The receptors stem from a person aged 18-65 years who received the Ad26.COV2.S COVID-19 vaccine or a placebo.

V usage is TRBV7-3 and J usage is TRBJ2-3; TRBD2 matches at 12 bases. Germline lookup yields CDR1 SGHTA and CDR2 FQGTGA. This CDR3 is 17 amino acids long. Trimming cost V 2 bases and J 0 bases; bases outside gene matches: 3. CDR3 in amino acids: CASSLGLAGTSTDTQYF. The CDR3 DNA reads as TGTGCCAGCAGCTTAGGACTAGCGGGGACTAGCACAGATACGCAGTATTTT.

V usage is TRBV19 and J usage is TRBJ2-3, with 8 bases fitting TRBD2. The CDR3 extends over 17 amino acids. Germline assignment: CDR1 LNHDA and CDR2 SQIVND (reference sequence). Trimming at V came to 4 bases and at J to 1 base, leaving 10 bases not matched to a gene. Written as DNA, the CDR3 is TGTGCCAGTAGTACCCAATTTTTAGCGGGGCGCACAGATACGCAGTATTTT. Its translation: CASSTQFLAGRTDTQYF.

This CDR3 reads CSVAGSQGAPNYEQYF. CDR3 nucleotides: TGCAGCGTCGCGGGGTCACAGGGTGCGCCGAACTACGAGCAGTACTTC. V is TRBV29-1 and J is TRBJ2-7; D could derive from TRBD1 or TRBD2 (6 bases each). This CDR3 is 16 amino acids long. CDR1 is SQVTM and CDR2 is ANQGSEA in the germline V gene. Trimming stripped 6 bases from V and 3 bases from J, with 24 bases between.

This rearrangement joins TRBV9 to TRBJ1-2; D is possibly TRBD1 (6 bases). CDR1 SGDLS and CDR2 YYNGEE come from the germline V gene. Trimming shortened V by 2 bases and J by 4 bases, and 9 bases separated the two germline ends. This CDR3 contains 13 residues. In DNA form, the CDR3 reads TGTGCCAGCAGCGTCGGACAGATCTATGGCTACACCTTC. It yields the protein CASSVGQIYGYTF.

The rearrangement joins TRBV5-4 to TRBJ2-1; D tentatively fits TRBD1 or TRBD2 (5 bases each). The CDR3 is 17 residues long. Germline V gives CDR1 SGHNT, CDR2 YYREEE (reference sequence). V was trimmed by 4 bases and J by 8 bases, leaving 25 bases between them. The CDR3 is CASSRPVGVSAQDEQFF. The CDR3 DNA is TGTGCCAGCAGCCGCCCGGTGGGGGTATCGGCACAGGATGAGCAGTTCTTC.

The rearrangement uses TRBV15 and TRBJ1-4; the D is unclear. The length of the CDR3 is 17 residues. Trimming took off 0 bases at V and 5 bases at J, with 16 bases between the two ends. Looked up from germline, CDR1 is LNHNV and CDR2 is YYDKDF (reference sequence). DNA of the CDR3: TGTGCCACCAGCAGAGATAAAGGTAGTCCGAAAAATGAAAAACTGTTTTTT. This gives the protein CATSRDKGSPKNEKLFF.

The chain carries TRBV7-9 and TRBJ1-2; 8 bases fit TRBD1. The CDR3 loop spans 15 amino acids. With V trimmed by 4 bases and J by 5 bases, 9 bases remained unmatched. Germline CDR1 reads SEHNR; CDR2 reads FQNEAQ (reference sequence). CDR3 in DNA: TGTGCCAGCAGCTCTTCCGGGACAGGTGTATATGGCTACACCTTC. This translates into CASSSSGTGVYGYTF.

The DNA of the CDR3 is TGTGCCAGCAGTTTCGGCTCAACTGGCACAGATACGCAGTATTTT. Its translation: CASSFGSTGTDTQYF. V usage is TRBV27 and J usage is TRBJ2-3; D unclear. V lost 3 bases and J lost 1, with 11 bases in between. CDR3 size: 15 residues. Germline V gene lookup returns CDR1 MNHEY and CDR2 SMNVEV (reference sequence).

This rearrangement joins TRBV3-1 (or the pseudogene TRBV3-2) to TRBJ2-7, with D possibly TRBD2 on 5 matching bases. CDR3 size: 11 residues. V was pared by 4 bases and J by 7 bases, with 8 bases between. Germline CDR1 and CDR2: LGHDT and YNNKEL (reference sequence). CDR3 residues: CASSLPGEQYF. CDR3 coding DNA: TGTGCCAGCAGCCTTCCGGGGGAGCAGTACTTC.

The chain links TRBV5-3 to TRBJ1-1, with 10 positions matching TRBD1. TRBV5-3 is flagged as an ORF with uncertain function. The CDR3 totals 18 residues. Trimming at V came to 7 bases and at J to 0 bases, leaving 15 bases not matched to a gene. The CDR3 protein is CARPYPGQGEFLNTEAFF. The DNA of the CDR3 is TGTGCCAGACCCTACCCCGGACAGGGGGAGTTTCTGAACACTGAAGCTTTCTTT.

The V call is TRBV19, the J call TRBJ1-2, with TRBD1 matching 7 bases. The CDR3 is made up of 14 amino acids. In germline, CDR1 is LNHDA, CDR2 SQIVND (reference sequence). V dropped 2 bases and J dropped 2; count of bases not matched to a gene: 2. The CDR3 protein is CASSIRGLNYGYTF. In DNA form, the CDR3 reads TGTGCCAGTAGTATAAGGGGGCTGAACTATGGCTACACCTTC.

The chain recombines TRBV25-1 with TRBJ2-7; tentatively, D is TRBD1 or TRBD2 (5 bases each). The CDR3 runs 10 residues. Trimming left V 7 bases short and J 5 bases short, with 6 bases between. CDR1 and CDR2 from the germline V gene are MGHDK and SYGVNS. DNA of the CDR3: TGTGCCAGCATGGGGGACGAGCAGTACTTC. It is translated as CASMGDEQYF.

The CDR3 loop is CASSHALAGAYNEQFF. CDR3 coding DNA: TGCGCCAGCAGCCACGCGTTAGCGGGTGCCTACAATGAGCAGTTCTTC. V and J are TRBV4-1 and TRBJ2-1; TRBD2 matches at 7 bases. Germline V gene lookup returns CDR1 MGHRA and CDR2 YSYEKL. The junction had 7 bases not matched to a gene; V was cut back by 3 bases and J by 2 bases. This CDR3 has 16 amino acids.

V and J are TRBV7-2 and TRBJ2-7; 7 bases agree with TRBD2. The CDR3 is 16 residues long. J was trimmed by 0 bases and V by 4 bases; bases with no gene match: 9. Germline-derived CDR1 and CDR2 are SGHTA and FQGNSA. CDR3 sequence reads: CASSSRGGPSSYEQYF. The CDR3 DNA follows: TGTGCCAGCAGCTCGCGCGGGGGACCGAGCTCCTACGAGCAGTACTTC.

The gene calls are TRBV4-2 and TRBJ2-7; D is unclear. Germline-derived CDR1 and CDR2 are LGHNA and YNFKEQ. The CDR3 totals 14 residues. V dropped 1 base and J dropped 0 bases, with 7 bases sitting between them. CDR3: CASSQATYSYEQYF. The CDR3 region has the DNA TGTGCCAGCAGCCAAGCTACCTACTCCTACGAGCAGTACTTC.

This chain connects TRBV19 to TRBJ2-4, with 10 bases identical to TRBD1. CDR1 and CDR2 from the germline V gene are LNHDA and SQIVND (reference sequence). The V and J ends lost 7 bases and 8 bases, in that order; junction bases with no gene match: 5. The CDR3 length is 13 residues. The CDR3 region is CASTRQGADIQYF. The CDR3 DNA sequence: TGTGCCAGTACCCGACAGGGGGCGGACATTCAGTACTTC.

The table lists this clone with a few counts. The J gene is TRBJ1-6, the V gene TRBV5-1; D possibly corresponds to TRBD1 (5 bases). The V and J ends lost 9 bases and 9 bases respectively, with 16 bases between them. Germline V gene sequence: CDR1 SGHRS, CDR2 YFSETQ. This CDR3 has 13 residues. The CDR3 here is CATSLAGGSPLHF. CDR3 in DNA: TGCGCCACCTCACTAGCGGGGGGTTCACCCCTCCACTTT.

This chain connects TRBV2 to TRBJ1-1; D is unresolved. Per the germline V gene, CDR1 is SNHLY and CDR2 is FYNNEI. The germline V and J ends were trimmed by 2 bases and 11 bases, with 18 bases remaining between them. The CDR3 extends over 14 amino acids. The CDR3 sequence is CASSESARGLGAFF. CDR3 nucleotide sequence: TGTGCCAGCAGTGAAAGTGCGCGTGGCCTAGGGGCTTTCTTT.

The gene calls are TRBV6-6 and TRBJ1-3, with D uncertain. CDR3 size: 14 residues. Trimming shortened V by 8 bases and J by 1 base, and 12 bases separated the two germline ends. The germline V gene encodes CDR1 MNHNY and CDR2 SVGAGI (reference sequence). The CDR3 is CASAGGSSGNTIYF. CDR3 DNA: TGTGCCAGCGCGGGTGGGTCATCTGGAAACACCATATATTTT.

This rearrangement joins TRBV15 to TRBJ2-1; possible D gene TRBD2, 6 bases. This CDR3 is 14 amino acids long. V was shortened by 4 bases and J by 12 bases, with 19 bases between the two germline ends. Per germline, CDR1 LNHNV and CDR2 YYDKDF (reference sequence). CDR3 residues: CATSIGGRLGGQFF. The CDR3 DNA is TGTGCCACCAGCATTGGGGGTAGATTGGGAGGGCAGTTCTTC.

In regard to this clone: The sample has other DNA sequences that encode this CDR3 too. The rearrangement joins TRBV18 to TRBJ1-2, with TRBD1 matching over 7 bases. Looked up from germline, CDR1 is KGHSH and CDR2 is LQKENI. The CDR3 consists of 14 residues. The V and J ends lost 4 bases and 2 bases, in that order; junction bases with no gene match: 4. DNA of the CDR3: TGTGCCAGCTCACGACAGGGTGACAACTATGGCTACACCTTC. Amino acids: CASSRQGDNYGYTF.